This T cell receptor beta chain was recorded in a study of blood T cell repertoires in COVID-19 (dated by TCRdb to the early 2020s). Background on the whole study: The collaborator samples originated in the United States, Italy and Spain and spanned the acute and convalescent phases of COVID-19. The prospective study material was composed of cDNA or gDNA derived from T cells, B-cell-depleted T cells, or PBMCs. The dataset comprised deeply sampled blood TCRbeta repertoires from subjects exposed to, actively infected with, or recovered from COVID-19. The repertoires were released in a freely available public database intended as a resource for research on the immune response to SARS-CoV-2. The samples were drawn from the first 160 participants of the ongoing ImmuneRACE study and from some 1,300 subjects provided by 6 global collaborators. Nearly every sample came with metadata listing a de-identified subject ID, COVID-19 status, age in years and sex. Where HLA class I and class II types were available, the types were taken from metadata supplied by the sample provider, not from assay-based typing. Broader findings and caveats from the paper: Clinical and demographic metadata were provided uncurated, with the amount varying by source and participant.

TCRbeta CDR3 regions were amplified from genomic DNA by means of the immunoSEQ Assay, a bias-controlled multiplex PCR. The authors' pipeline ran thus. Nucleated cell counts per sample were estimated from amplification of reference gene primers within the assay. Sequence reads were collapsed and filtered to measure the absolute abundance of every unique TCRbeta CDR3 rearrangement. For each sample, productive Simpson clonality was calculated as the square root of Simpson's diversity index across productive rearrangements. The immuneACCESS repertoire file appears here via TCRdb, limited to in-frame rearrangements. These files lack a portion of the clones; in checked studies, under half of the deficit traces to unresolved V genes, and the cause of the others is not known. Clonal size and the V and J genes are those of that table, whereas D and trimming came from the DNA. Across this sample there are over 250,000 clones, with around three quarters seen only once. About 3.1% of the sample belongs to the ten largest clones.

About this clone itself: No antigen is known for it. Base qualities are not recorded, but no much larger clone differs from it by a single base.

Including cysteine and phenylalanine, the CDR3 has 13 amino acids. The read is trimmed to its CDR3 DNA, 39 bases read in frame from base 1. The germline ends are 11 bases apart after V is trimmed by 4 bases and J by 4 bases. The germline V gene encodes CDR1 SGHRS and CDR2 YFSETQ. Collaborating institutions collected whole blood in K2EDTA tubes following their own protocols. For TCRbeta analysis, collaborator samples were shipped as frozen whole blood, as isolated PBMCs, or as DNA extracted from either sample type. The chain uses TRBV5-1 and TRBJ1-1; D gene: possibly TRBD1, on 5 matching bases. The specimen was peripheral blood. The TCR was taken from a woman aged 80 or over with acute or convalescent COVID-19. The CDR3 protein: CASSDPGGTEAFF. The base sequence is TGCGCCAGCAGCGACCCGGGGGGCACTGAAGCTTTCTTT.